The 26 T cell receptor beta chains presented below share a single source sample, sequenced in a study of CD8+ T cells in alopecia areata. The authors extracted RNA and reverse transcribed it into cDNA as the sequencing template. Sequencing used immunoSEQ multiplex PCR; TCRdb keeps in-frame clones, though not all of them. The specimen has over 100,000 clones, none found just once. Source material: lesional skin. Receptor source: a C3H/HeJ mouse with alopecia areata. MHC haplotype here: H2-k.

About this clone: Genes and germline are mouse. The CDR3 is cut off 4 residues early in the read; its end comes from the germline J gene. V is TRBV19 and J is TRBJ2-7; 7 bases align to TRBD1. This CDR3 is 13 amino acids long. The germline CDR1 and CDR2 sequences are FNHDT and SITEND (reference sequence). CDR3 sequence reads: CASSTGTAYEQYF. CDR3 bases read: TGTGCCAGCAGTACCGGGACAGCATAT.

This clone showed up many times. Gene labels here are mouse ones. The CDR3 end lies 4 residues beyond the end of the read and is filled in from the germline J gene. The chain employs TRBV13-3 and TRBJ1-1, with D possibly matching TRBD1 (5 bases). With 0 bases removed from V and 3 bases from J, the gap between germline ends came to 9 bases. The CDR3 consists of 14 residues. CDR1 NNHDY and CDR2 SYVADS come from the germline V gene. The sequenced part of the CDR3 DNA is TGTGCCAGCAGTGATGAGAGAGGGGACACA. This sequence encodes CASSDERGDT. The entire CDR3 protein is CASSDERGDTEVFF.

A note on this clone: Each gene name is a mouse one. Read sequence stops 4 residues before the CDR3 end, and the germline J gene provides the missing end. V usage is TRBV19 and J usage is TRBJ2-7; 11 bases are a match to TRBD1. This CDR3 is built from 13 residues. Germline lookup yields CDR1 FNHDT and CDR2 SITEND (reference sequence). The DNA read from the CDR3 is TGTGCCAGCAGGGACAGGGGGCGTTAT. Its protein product is CASRDRGRY. The whole CDR3 protein reads CASRDRGRYEQYF.

This clone has a handful of counts. DNA and listed protein disagree at residue 12, so the protein shown here was translated from the DNA. Genes here carry mouse names. The CDR3 extends 3 residues past the end of the read, so its final part is completed from the germline J gene. The chain joins TRBV1 to TRBJ1-6; TRBD1 matches 8 bases. TRBJ1-6 is labeled an ORF, and its function is uncertain. Unmatched junction bases numbered 4, after V lost 1 base and J lost 8 bases. From germline, CDR1 is NSQYPW and CDR2 LRSPGD (reference sequence). This CDR3 is built from 15 residues. The CDR3 region is CTCSAGQGKDSPLYF. CDR3 DNA, as far as it was read: TGCACCTGCAGTGCAGGACAGGGGAAGGATTCGCCC.

In regard to this clone: The junction shows a germline mismatch at one end, possibly a read error. All gene names here are mouse names. The sequenced fragment ends 4 residues before the CDR3 boundary, so the rest is inferred from the germline J gene. V usage is TRBV16 and J usage is TRBJ1-4, with a possible D match to TRBD1 (5 bases). The CDR3 consists of 14 residues. Germline CDR1 and CDR2: SGHSA and FRNQAP. Incomplete CDR3 DNA: TGTTCAAGCAGCTTACCAGGGTCCAACGAA. Translating gives CSSSLPGSNE. The whole CDR3 is CSSSLPGSNERLFF.

Regarding this clone: Gene labels here are mouse ones. The read stops 4 residues short of the end of the CDR3; the missing end is completed from the germline J gene. The chain is built from TRBV13-1 and TRBJ2-1; maybe TRBD1 (6 bases). This CDR3 has 15 residues. The V gene's germline CDR1 is NSHNY and CDR2 SYGAGN. Trimming stripped 2 bases from V and 4 bases from J, with 13 bases between. CDR3 sequence: CASSEGGTPYAEQFF. The DNA read from the CDR3 is TGTGCCAGCAGTGAGGGTGGGACACCTTATGCT.

This clone was seen only a few times. Genes and germline are mouse. The DNA ends 4 residues before the CDR3 does, and the rest of the CDR3 is filled in from the germline J gene. The gene calls are TRBV19 and TRBJ1-4; TRBD1 is a possible D gene (5 bases). The length of the CDR3 is 14 residues. Germline CDR1 and CDR2: FNHDT and SITEND (reference sequence). CDR3 in amino acids: CASSIVRVGERLFF. The CDR3 DNA, read in part, is TGTGCCAGCAGTATAGTCAGGGTCGGCGAA. Full variable domain (missing parts from reference TRBV19 and TRBJ1-4): GGIITQTPKFLIGQEGQKLTLKCQQNFNHDTMYWYRQDSGKGLRLIYYSITENDLQKGDLSEGYDASREKKSSFSLTVTSAQKNEMAVFLCASSIVRVGERLFFGHGTKLSVL.

On this clone itself: Gene names follow the mouse nomenclature. The sequenced part of the CDR3 DNA is TGTGCTAGCAGTCCCTCGGACAGTTAT. Translated: CASSPSDSY. The entire CDR3 is CASSPSDSYEQYF. The chain couples TRBV17 to TRBJ2-7; perhaps TRBD1 as D (6 bases). The read ends 4 residues shy of where the CDR3 ends; the end is completed using the germline J gene. The CDR3 has 13 amino acids. Germline CDR1 reads MNHDT; CDR2 reads YYDKIL. Full variable domain (remainder filled in from reference TRBV17 and TRBJ2-7): DTTVKQNPRYKLARVGKPVNLICSQTMNHDTMYWYQKKPNQAPKLLLFYYDKILNREADTFEKFQSSRPNNSFCSLYIGSAGLEYSAMYLCASSPSDSYEQYFGPGTRLTVL.

On this clone: The gene names here belong to mouse. The read comes to an end 4 residues before the CDR3 does, leaving the germline J gene to fill in the end. The chain couples TRBV13-3 to TRBJ2-7; a weak D match, TRBD2 (6 bases). Germline values: CDR1 NNHDY, CDR2 SYVADS. The length of the CDR3 is 14 residues. V was trimmed by 6 bases and J by 0 bases, leaving 13 bases between them. The chain's CDR3 is CASTQTGASYEQYF. The sequenced CDR3 bases are TGTGCCAGCACCCAGACTGGCGCCTCCTAT.

The table lists this clone with many counts. Gene names and germline match the mouse. The CDR3 extends 4 residues past the end of the read, so its final part is completed from the germline J gene. The chain couples TRBV13-3 to TRBJ2-5; a weak D match, TRBD1 (6 bases). This CDR3 contains 14 residues. Germline lookup yields CDR1 NNHDY and CDR2 SYVADS. V lost 3 bases and J 3 bases, leaving 11 bases between the germline ends. The sequenced part of the CDR3 DNA is TGTGCCAGCAGTGGGACAGTCAAACAAGAC. This sequence encodes CASSGTVKQD. The CDR3 reads in full as CASSGTVKQDTQYF.

Remarks on this clone: Gene and germline names: mouse. The CDR3 extends 4 residues past the end of the read, so its final part is completed from the germline J gene. The chain carries TRBV13-1 and TRBJ1-2; 10 bases agree with TRBD1. This CDR3 is 15 amino acids long. J lost 3 bases, V lost 3 bases, and 5 bases had no gene match. Per the germline V gene, CDR1 is NSHNY and CDR2 is SYGAGN. Partial CDR3 DNA: TGTGCCAGCAGTGGCCGGGACAGGGGAGACTCC. Translated: CASSGRDRGDS. The CDR3 reads in full as CASSGRDRGDSDYTF.

This clone was seen more than once but under ten times. Here the gene names and germline are mouse. From the germline J gene comes the end of the CDR3, since the read stops 4 residues before it. V usage is TRBV19 and J usage is TRBJ2-5; possible D gene TRBD1, 5 bases. V was trimmed by 5 bases and J by 0 bases, leaving 10 bases between them. Germline assignment: CDR1 FNHDT and CDR2 SITEND (reference sequence). This CDR3 contains 14 residues. CDR3 bases read: TGTGCCAGCAGCGGACACATTAACCAAGAC. Translation: CASSGHINQD. The full-length CDR3 reads as CASSGHINQDTQYF. The whole variable domain, remainder taken from reference TRBV19 and TRBJ2-5, is GGIITQTPKFLIGQEGQKLTLKCQQNFNHDTMYWYRQDSGKGLRLIYYSITENDLQKGDLSEGYDASREKKSSFSLTVTSAQKNEMAVFLCASSGHINQDTQYFGPGTRLLVL.

As regards this clone: Genes and germline come from the mouse. Read coverage stops 4 residues before the CDR3 terminus; the germline J gene supplies the remainder. The chain couples TRBV14 to TRBJ1-1; D remains ambiguous. Trimming left V 4 bases short and J 1 base short, with 2 bases between. The CDR3 sequence is 11 residues long. Germline V gene sequence: CDR1 SGHDT, CDR2 FRDEAV. CDR3: CASSQNTEVFF. Partial CDR3 DNA: TGTGCCAGCAGTCAAAACACA.

As to this clone: The gene names given are mouse names. The read is 4 residues too short to cover the CDR3 end, so that end is filled in from the germline J gene. Other DNA sequences of this sample code for an identical CDR3. The chain is built from TRBV13-3 and TRBJ1-1, with D maybe TRBD1 (5 bases). Germline CDR1 and CDR2: NNHDY and SYVADS. The CDR3 totals 13 residues. The V end lost 4 bases, the J end lost 0 bases, and 7 bases lay between the germline ends. The sequenced CDR3 bases are TGTGCCAGCAGTCTACAGGCAAACACA. Its protein product is CASSLQANT. The full CDR3 sequence reads CASSLQANTEVFF.

Turning to this clone: TCRdb and the translated DNA give different amino acids at residue 11; the protein presented here is the one translated from the DNA. Germline and genes here are mouse. Read data end 3 residues before the CDR3 end; the end is taken from the germline J gene. The rearrangement uses TRBV13-3 and TRBJ1-3; TRBD1 matches 10 bases. J gave up 6 bases and V 6 bases, and 6 bases lay outside the gene matches. Germline loops: CDR1 NNHDY, CDR2 SYVADS. The CDR3 spans 14 residues. CDR3 residues: CASTSGTGVNTLYF. The CDR3 DNA, read in part, is TGTGCCAGCACCTCCGGGACAGGGGTAAATACG.

In regard to this clone: The gene names here belong to mouse. The read terminates 4 residues ahead of where the CDR3 ends, so the germline J gene completes it. The chain is built from TRBV1 and TRBJ2-5, with TRBD1 matching over 8 bases. Germline-derived CDR1 and CDR2 are NSQYPW and LRSPGD (reference sequence). V dropped 3 bases and J dropped 2; count of bases not matched to a gene: 4. The CDR3 is made up of 15 amino acids. The part of the CDR3 DNA that was read is TGCACCTGCAGTGCCTCGGGACAGGTCCAAGAC. It translates to CTCSASGQVQD. The complete CDR3 protein is CTCSASGQVQDTQYF.

Regarding this clone: Here the gene names and germline are mouse. The read terminates 4 residues ahead of where the CDR3 ends, so the germline J gene completes it. This sequence joins TRBV13-3 and TRBJ2-7; a weak D match, TRBD1 (6 bases). The V gene lost 0 bases and the J gene lost 3 bases, with 13 bases spanning the gap. CDR3 size: 15 residues. Germline-derived CDR1 and CDR2 are NNHDY and SYVADS. CDR3 DNA (partial): TGTGCCAGCAGTGATGAATTCGGGACAAACTAT. Its translation is CASSDEFGTNY. Given in full, the CDR3 is CASSDEFGTNYEQYF.

Many counts were recorded for this clone. TCRdb's protein and the translated DNA diverge at residue 13; the protein reported here is the translation of the DNA. Any gene name here is a mouse gene name. The sequenced fragment ends 3 residues before the CDR3 boundary, so the rest is inferred from the germline J gene. The chain joins TRBV13-3 to TRBJ1-3, with D tentatively TRBD1 (6 bases). CDR1 and CDR2 from the germline V gene are NNHDY and SYVADS. The CDR3 has 16 residues. The V gene lost 5 bases and the J gene lost 0 bases, with 15 bases spanning the gap. CDR3 bases read: TGTGCCAGCAGCCCCGGACAGCCAAATTCTGGAAATACG. Amino acids: CASSPGQPNSGNT. The full-length CDR3 reads as CASSPGQPNSGNTLYF.

This clone was counted between two and nine times. These gene names are mouse names. The read terminates 4 residues before the CDR3 end, so the remaining end is supplied by the germline J gene. This sequence joins TRBV19 and TRBJ2-1; 7 bases map to TRBD1. Germline trimming cut 2 bases from V and 1 base from J; bases unmatched to any gene: 3. CDR3 length: 15 residues. In germline, CDR1 is FNHDT, CDR2 SITEND (reference sequence). The CDR3 here is CASSMSDRNYAEQFF. Incomplete CDR3 DNA: TGTGCCAGCAGTATGTCGGACAGGAACTATGCT. The full variable domain, completed using reference TRBV19 and TRBJ2-1, is GGIITQTPKFLIGQEGQKLTLKCQQNFNHDTMYWYRQDSGKGLRLIYYSITENDLQKGDLSEGYDASREKKSSFSLTVTSAQKNEMAVFLCASSMSDRNYAEQFFGPGTRLTVL.

Of note for this clone: Gene names follow the mouse nomenclature. With the read ending 4 residues before the CDR3 end, the germline J gene is used to fill in that end. This rearrangement joins TRBV5 to TRBJ2-3; possible D gene TRBD2, 6 bases. The ends were cut back, 3 bases at V and 1 base at J, with 8 bases in the middle. This CDR3 comprises 14 residues. Germline V lookup: CDR1 LGHNA, CDR2 YNLKQL (reference sequence). The CDR3 region is CASSQPGGAETLYF. The sequenced CDR3 bases are TGTGCCAGCAGCCAGCCTGGGGGTGCAGAA.

Note on this clone: The protein in this entry is translated from the DNA; at residue 12 it differs from the protein listed in TCRdb. Gene names denote mouse genes. The read finishes 3 residues shy of the CDR3 end, and the germline J gene is used to complete it. The rearrangement joins TRBV1 to TRBJ1-3; maybe TRBD1 (6 bases). This CDR3 spans 15 amino acids. Trimming removed 0 bases from V and 2 bases from J, with 8 bases in between. Germline CDR1 NSQYPW, CDR2 LRSPGD (reference sequence). CDR3 DNA, as far as it was read: TGCACCTGCAGTGCAGACAACAGGGCTGGAAATACG. It is translated as CTCSADNRAGNT. The complete CDR3 sequence is CTCSADNRAGNTLYF. The full variable domain, its missing parts supplied by reference TRBV1 and TRBJ1-3, is VTLLEQNPRWRLVPRGQAVNLRCILKNSQYPWMSWYQQDLQKQLQWLFTLRSPGDKEVKSLPGADYLATRVTDTELRLQVANMSQGRTLYCTCSADNRAGNTLYFGEGSRLIVV.

This clone was seen only a few times. Mouse germline and gene names are used. The CDR3 extends 4 residues past the end of the read, so its final part is completed from the germline J gene. The chain is built from TRBV1 and TRBJ2-3, with 9 nucleotides matching TRBD1. The CDR3 has 17 residues. The germline V gene has CDR1 NSQYPW and CDR2 LRSPGD (reference sequence). The junction had 6 bases not matched to a gene; V was cut back by 1 base and J by 1 base. Incomplete CDR3 DNA: TGCACCTGCAGTGCAGTCCGGGACAGGGATGGTGCAGAA. Its protein is CTCSAVRDRDGAE. The CDR3 in its entirety is CTCSAVRDRDGAETLYF. Filled out from reference TRBV1 and TRBJ2-3, the complete variable domain reads VTLLEQNPRWRLVPRGQAVNLRCILKNSQYPWMSWYQQDLQKQLQWLFTLRSPGDKEVKSLPGADYLATRVTDTELRLQVANMSQGRTLYCTCSAVRDRDGAETLYFGSGTRLTVL.

This clone occurred a few times. The listed genes are named as in mouse. The observed sequence ends 4 residues before the CDR3 terminus, with the missing tail filled in from the germline J gene. The rearrangement joins TRBV19 to TRBJ1-2, with 11 nucleotides matching TRBD1. Germline-derived CDR1 and CDR2 are FNHDT and SITEND (reference sequence). J gave up 3 bases and V 3 bases, and 4 bases lay outside the gene matches. This CDR3 has 15 residues. CDR3 amino acids: CASSTRTGGHSDYTF. The sequenced part of the CDR3 DNA is TGTGCCAGCAGTACCCGGACAGGGGGCCACTCC.

Turning to this clone: Any gene name here is a mouse gene name. From the germline J gene comes the end of the CDR3, since the read stops 4 residues before it. V and J are TRBV13-3 and TRBJ1-1, with TRBD1 identical over 10 bases. The CDR3 contains 16 residues. CDR1 and CDR2 from the germline V gene are NNHDY and SYVADS. V was clipped by 2 bases and J by 0 bases; unmatched bases: 4. CDR3: CASSDGTGVANTEVFF. The CDR3 DNA, read in part, is TGTGCCAGCAGTGACGGGACAGGGGTGGCAAACACA.

This clone was counted a few times. Each gene name is a mouse one. The CDR3 goes on 4 residues after the read ends, and that part is filled in from the germline J gene. The chain employs TRBV17 and TRBJ2-7, with D perhaps TRBD2 (6 bases). Germline loops: CDR1 MNHDT, CDR2 YYDKIL. V was cut by 0 bases and J by 0 bases, with 9 bases left in between. The CDR3 consists of 15 residues. The part of the CDR3 DNA that was read is TGTGCTAGCAGTAGAGACTTGGGGGACTCCTAT. Its translation: CASSRDLGDSY. In full, the CDR3 reads CASSRDLGDSYEQYF. Drawing the rest from reference TRBV17 and TRBJ2-7, the complete variable domain is DTTVKQNPRYKLARVGKPVNLICSQTMNHDTMYWYQKKPNQAPKLLLFYYDKILNREADTFEKFQSSRPNNSFCSLYIGSAGLEYSAMYLCASSRDLGDSYEQYFGPGTRLTVL.

A few counts support this clone. Mouse gene names and germline throughout. The read ends 4 residues before the CDR3 terminus; that terminus is restored from the germline J gene. This chain uses TRBV13-3 with TRBJ1-1, with 12 bases lining up with TRBD1. CDR3 length: 15 amino acids. The V gene's germline CDR1 is NNHDY and CDR2 SYVADS. Germline trimming cut 4 bases from V and 4 bases from J; bases unmatched to any gene: 5. CDR3 bases read: TGTGCCAGCAGTCCGGGACAGGGGGCCGCCACA. Encoded protein: CASSPGQGAAT. The full CDR3 reads CASSPGQGAATEVFF.